This T cell receptor beta chain emerged from a study of CD8+ T cells in alopecia areata. Trimming took 5 bases from V and 1 from J, leaving 11 bases between them. Germline V CDR1 and CDR2: SGHVS, FNYEAQ. The CDR3 consists of 14 residues. The treatment was: oral pan-JAK inhibitor, 5-10 mg twice daily. Findings and limits, study-wide: The presence of one nonresponder keeps the tie between baseline CD8+ expansion and response uncertain.

cDNA reverse transcribed from extracted RNA served as the sequencing template. Produced via immunoSEQ multiplex PCR; TCRdb's table is partial and in-frame only. Counted here are about 210,000 clones, around 66% occurring once; the ten biggest clones make up 4% to 5%. As to this clone: Its specificity is not known.

This clonotype was obtained from a human donor with alopecia areata. The gene calls are TRBV7-6 and TRBJ2-5; no reliable D call. Sequenced material: CD4+ T cells sorted from blood, taken at week 4, from a patient treated with tofacitinib. CDR3 in amino acids: CASSGGRAQETQYF. The CDR3 DNA follows: TGTGCCAGCAGCGGCGGACGTGCCCAAGAGACCCAGTACTTC.